This T cell receptor beta chain was identified during a study of blood T cell repertoires in COVID-19. CDR1 is MNHNY and CDR2 is SVGAGI in the germline V gene (reference sequence). V trimming: 5 bases; J trimming: 4 bases; junction bases outside the gene matches: 0. The CDR3 has 13 amino acids. Using immunoSEQ multiplex PCR, the repertoire was profiled, and TCRdb retains in-frame clones only, with some absent. Seen here are 130,000 or so clones, under 90% observed once, and the top ten hold about 2.3%. Cohorts were based on clinical histories the participants reported. The chain is built from TRBV6-6 and TRBJ2-5; 11 bases fit TRBD2. The TCR sequence derives from a man in his forties or fifties with acute COVID-19. The sequencing sample was made of PBMCs or T cells enriched from blood (not recorded which). The CDR3 DNA reads TGTGCCAGCAGTGGACTAGCGGGAGAGACCCAGTACTTC. It yields the protein CASSGLAGETQYF.